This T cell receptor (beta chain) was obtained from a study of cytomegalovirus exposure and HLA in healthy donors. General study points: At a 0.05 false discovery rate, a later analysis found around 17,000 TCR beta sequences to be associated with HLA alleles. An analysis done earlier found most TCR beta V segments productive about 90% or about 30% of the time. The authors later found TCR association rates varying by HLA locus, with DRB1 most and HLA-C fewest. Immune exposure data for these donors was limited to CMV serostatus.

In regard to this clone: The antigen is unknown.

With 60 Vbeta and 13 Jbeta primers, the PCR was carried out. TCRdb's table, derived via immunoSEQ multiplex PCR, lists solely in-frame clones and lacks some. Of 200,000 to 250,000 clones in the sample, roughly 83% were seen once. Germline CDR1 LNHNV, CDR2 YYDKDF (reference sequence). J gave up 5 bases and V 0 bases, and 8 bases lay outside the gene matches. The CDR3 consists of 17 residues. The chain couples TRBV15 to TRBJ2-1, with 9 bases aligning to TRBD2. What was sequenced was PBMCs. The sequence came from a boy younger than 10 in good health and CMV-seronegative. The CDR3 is CATSRDGWASGNNEQFF. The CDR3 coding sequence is TGTGCCACCAGCAGAGACGGGTGGGCTAGCGGGAACAATGAGCAGTTCTTC.